This is a list of T cell receptor beta chains from one sample in a study of graft-versus-host responses after intestinal transplantation. Measured with immunoSEQ multiplex PCR; TCRdb has only the in-frame clones, and not every one. This table has 80,000 to 100,000 clones, 92% appearing once. No antigen has been identified for these receptors. Here the sequenced sample was unstimulated CD4+ T cells sorted from spleen or lymph node cells, taken before intestinal transplant. The receptors come from a human donor who received an intestinal transplant. CDR3s include the opening cysteine and the closing phenylalanine or tryptophan.

v_call cdr3_length cdr3_aa
TRBV6-5 14 CASSGDRGVGEQYF
TRBV27 13 CASSLVSRGEAFF
TRBV27 14 CASSLQGTINEQFF
TRBV2 14 CASSRSSYNSPLHF
TRBV27 14 CASSPIGPQETQYF
TRBV7-9 14 CASSLVEGSRLHTF
TRBV5-4 13 CASSRDSTGEQYF
TRBV19 14 CASSLRTVNTEAFF
TRBV4-1 14 CASSRRTGRETQYF
TRBV6-1 16 CASSGRRAGSYNEQFF
TRBV11-2 12 CASSPEGYGYTF
TRBV19 14 CASGLAWGTDTQYF
TRBV5-1 16 CASSLGEGKVSTEAFF
TRBV4-3 16 CASSQGGQGIGETQYF
TRBV4-2 16 CASSQSGGLGRETQYF
TRBV6-6 14 CASTTGQYNSPLHF
TRBV4-2 17 CASGKSWTSDVGDTQYF
TRBV9 16 CASSSTGTVSTDTQYF
TRBV5-1 14 CASSFVRGWYGYTF
TRBV19 16 CASSTSSVGWYNEQFF
TRBV11-3 16 CASSLGPISANEKLFF
TRBV27 14 CASSLSRLEGEQFF
TRBV7-6 16 CASSSRGAQSYNEQFF
TRBV19 14 CASSKDRMNQPQHF
TRBV7-8 16 CASSSHRDSRQETQYF
TRBV7-2 15 CASSLSQSSYNEQFF
TRBV5-6 13 CASSYPGRETQYF